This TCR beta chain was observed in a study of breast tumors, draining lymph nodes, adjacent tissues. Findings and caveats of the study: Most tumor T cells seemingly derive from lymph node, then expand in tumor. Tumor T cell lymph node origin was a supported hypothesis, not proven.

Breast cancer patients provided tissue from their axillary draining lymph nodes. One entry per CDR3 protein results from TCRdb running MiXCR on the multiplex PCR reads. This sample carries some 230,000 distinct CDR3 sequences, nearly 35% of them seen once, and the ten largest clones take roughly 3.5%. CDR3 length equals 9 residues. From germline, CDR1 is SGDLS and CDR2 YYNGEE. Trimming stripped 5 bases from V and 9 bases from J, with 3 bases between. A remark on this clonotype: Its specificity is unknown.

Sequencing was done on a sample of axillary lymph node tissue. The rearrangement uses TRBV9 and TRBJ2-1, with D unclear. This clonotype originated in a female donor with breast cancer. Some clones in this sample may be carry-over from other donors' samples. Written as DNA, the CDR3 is TGTGCCAGCAGGGGTGAGCAGTTCTTC. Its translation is CASRGEQFF.